The clone carrying this T cell receptor beta chain was detected many times. The sample originates from a study of human T cells and chemical hapten exposure. Study background: After 6 days, upper back 0.01% DPC patch tests were scored.

Time point here: pre-sensitization, week 0. Treatment noted: therapeutic diphenylcyclopropenone sensitization with weekly scalp DPC. Germline assignment: CDR1 LGHNA and CDR2 YSLEER. V lost 0 bases and J lost 8; bases outside the gene matches: 5. CDR3 length: 16 amino acids. Unique molecular identifiers were linked by the library to individual cDNA molecules. One entry per CDR3 protein, called by TCRdb with MiXCR from the RACE reads. The repertoire holds about 350,000 distinct CDR3 sequences, with 5.5% as singletons. Source: whole blood, taken in connection with sensitization to the hapten diphenylcyclopropenone (DPC). The rearrangement links TRBV4-3 to TRBJ2-4, with TRBD1 identical over 12 bases. This TCR was sampled from a woman in her late teens or twenties with alopecia areata. Some clones in this sample may be carry-over from other donors' samples. The CDR3 spells CASSQELGQGADIQYF. In nucleotides, the CDR3 is TGCGCCAGCAGCCAAGAATTGGGACAGGGGGCGGACATTCAGTACTTC.